These 15 T cell receptor beta chains share one sample of origin, sequenced in a study of regulatory T cells in long-lasting Graves disease. Construction of TCR beta libraries relied on iRepertoire HTBI primers and on Arm-PCR targeting CDR3 regions. TCRdb ran MiXCR on the multiplex PCR reads and lists one entry per CDR3 protein. The data show roughly 400,000 distinct CDR3 sequences, roughly 23% seen once. Time point noted: persistent/refractory GD, antithyroid drugs over 5 years with positive TRAb. With RNA extracted from PBMCs as input, the TCR library was made. Sequences were derived from peripheral blood mononuclear cells (PBMCs), sampled when the disease was refractory, from a patient treated with antithyroid drugs. Receptor source: a female donor with Graves disease.

CDR3 DNA sequence: TGTGCCAGCAGCGCGACAGGGGCGATCCAAGAGACCCAGTACTTC. Protein: CASSATGAIQETQYF. This chain links TRBV11-1 with TRBJ2-5; 8 nucleotides agree with TRBD1. The CDR3 sequence is 15 residues long. Germline CDR1 reads SGHAT; CDR2 reads FQDESV (reference sequence). The junction had 6 bases not matched to a gene; V was cut back by 5 bases and J by 1 base.

The gene calls are TRBV28 and TRBJ1-1, with D unresolved. CDR1 MDHEN and CDR2 SYDVKM come from the germline V gene. The CDR3 consists of 13 residues. With 4 bases removed from V and 4 bases from J, the gap between germline ends came to 10 bases. The CDR3 spells CASSYGETTEAFF. CDR3 nucleotide sequence: TGTGCCAGCAGTTACGGGGAGACCACTGAAGCTTTCTTT. Full variable domain (outside the CDR3, taken from reference TRBV28 and TRBJ1-1): DVKVTQSSRYLVKRTGEKVFLECVQDMDHENMFWYRQDPGLGLRLIYFSYDVKMKEKGDIPEGYSVSREKKERFSLILESASTNQTSMYLCASSYGETTEAFFGQGTRLTVV.

This clonotype was seen only a few times. The chain recombines TRBV15 with TRBJ1-4; D is unclear. V lost 5 bases, J lost 5 bases, and 12 bases lay in between. The CDR3 contains 14 residues. The germline V gene has CDR1 LNHNV and CDR2 YYDKDF (reference sequence). As DNA, the CDR3 is TGTGCCACCAGCCGCCGACCTCGGAATGAAAAACTGTTTTTT. Translation gives CATSRRPRNEKLFF.

This clonotype was detected only a few times. The gene calls are TRBV6-1 and TRBJ2-2; 15 nucleotides line up with TRBD2. This CDR3 spans 17 amino acids. CDR1 MNHNS and CDR2 SASEGT come from the germline V gene. V lost 10 bases to trimming and J lost 5 bases; unmatched junction nucleotides: 11. The CDR3 DNA is TGTGCCACCCGAGGGACTAGCGGGAGGAGGGGGACCGGGGAGCTGTTTTTT. Translation gives CATRGTSGRRGTGELFF.

The sample holds many counts of this clonotype. The chain links TRBV2 to TRBJ1-2; D ambiguous. The CDR3 is 14 amino acids. Per the germline V gene, CDR1 is SNHLY and CDR2 is FYNNEI. V was shortened by 3 bases and J by 1 base, with 9 bases between the two germline ends. DNA for the CDR3: TGTGCCAGCAGTGAGACAAGAAGTAACTATGGCTACACCTTC. This codes for CASSETRSNYGYTF. The whole variable domain, filled in from reference TRBV2 and TRBJ1-2, reads EPEVTQTPSHQVTQMGQEVILRCVPISNHLYFYWYRQILGQKVEFLVSFYNNEISEKSEIFDDQFSVERPDGSNFTLKIRSTKLEDSAMYFCASSETRSNYGYTFGSGTRLTVV.

This clonotype has at least ten counts. In nucleotides, the CDR3 is TGTGCCACCAGCAGAGATTCGGACGGGTACTCTGGGGCCAACGTCCTGACTTTC. Its translation: CATSRDSDGYSGANVLTF. The chain uses TRBV15 and TRBJ2-6; D is ambiguous. Trimming removed 0 bases at V and 0 bases at J, with 12 bases between. From germline, CDR1 is LNHNV and CDR2 YYDKDF (reference sequence). CDR3 size: 18 residues.

V is TRBV6-1 and J is TRBJ2-2, with D perhaps assigned TRBD1 or TRBD2 (5 bases each). Trimming removed 11 bases at V and 0 bases at J, with 16 bases between. Per the germline V gene, CDR1 is MNHNS and CDR2 is SASEGT. There are 15 residues in the CDR3. DNA of the CDR3: TGTGCCCTACAGAGGGGTTTCGCGAACACCGGGGAGCTGTTTTTT. Translating gives CALQRGFANTGELFF.

The sample holds a few counts of this clonotype. The genes are TRBV7-3 and TRBJ2-6; D not certain. In germline, CDR1 is SGHTA, CDR2 FQGTGA. The length of the CDR3 is 17 residues. V gave up 1 base and J gave up 0 bases, with 10 bases separating them. The CDR3 sequence is CASSLSPAVSGANVLTF. Here the CDR3 DNA reads TGTGCCAGCAGCTTAAGTCCCGCCGTCTCTGGGGCCAACGTCCTGACTTTC.

This clonotype has ten or more counts. This chain joins TRBV12-3 or TRBV12-4 and TRBJ2-2; D remains unclear. Trimming took 5 bases from V and 3 from J, leaving 7 bases between them. The CDR3 length is 13 residues. CDR3 in amino acids: CASSTYHTGELFF. The CDR3, as DNA: TGTGCCAGCAGTACCTACCACACCGGGGAGCTGTTTTTT.

This clonotype appeared a few times. The rearrangement joins TRBV7-2 to TRBJ2-5, with 13 bases identical to TRBD2. Germline V gives CDR1 SGHTA, CDR2 FQGNSA. Trimming took 5 bases from V and 1 from J; bases not matched to a gene: 4. The CDR3 has 16 residues. The CDR3 DNA is TGTGCCAGCAGCACCAGGACTAGCGGGGGCCAAGAGACCCAGTACTTC. The encoded protein is CASSTRTSGGQETQYF.

This clonotype occurred a few times. The genes are TRBV6-1 and TRBJ1-2; 8 bases agree with TRBD1. The CDR3 sequence is 14 residues long. Germline loops: CDR1 MNHNS, CDR2 SASEGT. The ends lost 6 bases at V and 4 bases at J; junction bases unmatched: 7. CDR3 sequence (DNA): TGTGCCAGCAGGGACGGACAGGGTAGCTATGGCTACACCTTC. Protein: CASRDGQGSYGYTF.

The V and J genes are TRBV19 and TRBJ1-2, with D unresolved. V lost 9 bases and J lost 4, with 18 bases in between. The CDR3 totals 14 residues. Germline lookup yields CDR1 LNHDA and CDR2 SQIVND (reference sequence). CDR3 bases: TGTGCCAGCAGAGACATACTCAAGATCTATGGCTACACCTTC. Protein product: CASRDILKIYGYTF.

This clonotype was observed many times. The rearrangement links TRBV12-3 or TRBV12-4 to TRBJ2-6; perhaps TRBD1 as D (5 bases). Trimming left V 6 bases short and J 0 bases short, with 21 bases between. The CDR3 consists of 19 residues. CDR3 protein: CASSPPPGRALSGANVLTF. The DNA of the CDR3 is TGTGCCAGCAGCCCACCTCCGGGCAGGGCCCTCTCTGGGGCCAACGTCCTGACTTTC.

This clonotype showed up many times. This rearrangement joins TRBV19 to TRBJ2-7, with D possibly being TRBD2 (7 bases). Between the trimmed V and J ends, which lost 5 bases and 9 bases, there was a span of 23 bases. This CDR3 contains 15 residues. In germline, CDR1 is LNHDA, CDR2 SQIVND (reference sequence). CDR3 protein: CASSPAGAQAGGQYF. CDR3 coding DNA: TGTGCCAGTAGTCCCGCGGGGGCCCAGGCCGGTGGGCAGTACTTC.

The gene calls are TRBV28 and TRBJ2-3; a weak D match, TRBD2 (5 bases). The germline V gene has CDR1 MDHEN and CDR2 SYDVKM. The CDR3 is 15 amino acids. Trimming pared 7 bases from V and 1 base from J, leaving 15 bases between. The CDR3 DNA is TGTGCCAGCACCCCGGGGTCTACCCGCACAGATACGCAGTATTTT. This encodes CASTPGSTRTDTQYF. The variable domain in full, with the rest retrieved from reference TRBV28 and TRBJ2-3, is DVKVTQSSRYLVKRTGEKVFLECVQDMDHENMFWYRQDPGLGLRLIYFSYDVKMKEKGDIPEGYSVSREKKERFSLILESASTNQTSMYLCASTPGSTRTDTQYFGPGTRLTVL.